The present T cell receptor (beta chain) was sequenced within a study of sequential checkpoint blockade in melanoma. Study-wide background: 75 to 95 pretreatment tumor DNA samples were TCRβ immunosequenced. Matched biopsies came pretreatment and at week 13 for about two dozen patients.

Sequencing was performed with immunoSEQ multiplex PCR; in TCRdb, only in-frame clones are kept and a portion is missing. Here the sample spans fewer than 15,000 clones, around 20% being singletons. The sample's treatment: randomized to nivolumab then ipilimumab (arm A) or the reverse (arm B). Regarding the study as a whole: Mutational load did not correlate with tumor T-cell fraction or clonality.

Losses at the gene ends were 4 bases for V and 2 bases for J; bases not matched to a gene: 10. This CDR3 spans 16 amino acids. Looked up from germline, CDR1 is SGHRS and CDR2 is YFSETQ. Comment on this clone: The antigen is not known.

The origin of this receptor is a human donor with melanoma. The sequences come from tumor tissue (inferred from file names), collected from a patient given nivolumab and ipilimumab in sequence. The V call is TRBV5-1, the J call TRBJ2-3, with 7 bases fitting TRBD2. The CDR3 region is CASSPTGRGSTDTQYF. The CDR3 DNA reads TGCGCCAGCAGCCCGACTGGGCGGGGGTCCACAGATACGCAGTATTTT. Together with reference TRBV5-1 and TRBJ2-3, the CDR3 gives the full variable domain: KAGVTQTPRYLIKTRGQQVTLSCSPISGHRSVSWYQQTPGQGLQFLFEYFSETQRNKGNFPGRFSGRQFSNSRSEMNVSTLELGDSALYLCASSPTGRGSTDTQYFGPGTRLTVL.